The clone carrying this T cell receptor (beta chain) was detected ten times or more. Antigen specificity is unknown. The data stem from a study of regulatory T cells in long-lasting Graves disease. V lost 5 bases and J lost 2, with 13 bases in between. From germline, CDR1 is MDHEN and CDR2 SYDVKM. CDR3 length: 15 residues. This sample's time point: newly diagnosed GD, antithyroid drugs for less than 3 months. Construction of the TCR library relied on RNA isolated from PBMCs. Combining iRepertoire HTBI primers with Arm-PCR of CDR3 regions, the authors built TCR beta libraries. TCRdb used MiXCR to reprocess the multiplex PCR reads, holding one entry per CDR3 protein. The table lists hundreds of thousands of distinct CDR3 sequences, around 15% of them singletons. General study points: Sharing of public clonotypes was greater in persistent patients (roughly 2,900) than in new patients (roughly 880).

The same sample was also studied in work on T cells in Graves' hyperthyroidism and ophthalmopathy.

This sequence joins TRBV28 and TRBJ1-5, with no clear D. Sequenced here: peripheral blood mononuclear cells (PBMCs), sampled at new diagnosis, from a patient treated with antithyroid drugs. The TCR originated in a woman aged 25 to 39 with Graves disease. The CDR3 is CASSPLVGGNQPQHF. CDR3 coding DNA: TGTGCCAGCAGTCCCTTGGTCGGGGGCAATCAGCCCCAGCATTTT. The full variable domain, rest sourced from reference TRBV28 and TRBJ1-5, is DVKVTQSSRYLVKRTGEKVFLECVQDMDHENMFWYRQDPGLGLRLIYFSYDVKMKEKGDIPEGYSVSREKKERFSLILESASTNQTSMYLCASSPLVGGNQPQHFGDGTRLSIL.